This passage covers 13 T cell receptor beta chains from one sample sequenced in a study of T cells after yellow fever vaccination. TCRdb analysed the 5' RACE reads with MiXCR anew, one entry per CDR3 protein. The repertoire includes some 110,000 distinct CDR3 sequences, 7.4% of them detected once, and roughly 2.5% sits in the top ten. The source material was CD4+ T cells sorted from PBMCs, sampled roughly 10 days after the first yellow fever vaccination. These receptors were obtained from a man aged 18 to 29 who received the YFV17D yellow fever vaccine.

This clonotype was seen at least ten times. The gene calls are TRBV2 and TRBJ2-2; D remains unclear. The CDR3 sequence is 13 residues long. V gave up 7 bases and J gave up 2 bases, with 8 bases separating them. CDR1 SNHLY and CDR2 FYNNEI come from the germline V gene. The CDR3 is CASKWPNTGELFF. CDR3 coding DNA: TGTGCCAGCAAATGGCCTAACACCGGGGAGCTGTTTTTT.

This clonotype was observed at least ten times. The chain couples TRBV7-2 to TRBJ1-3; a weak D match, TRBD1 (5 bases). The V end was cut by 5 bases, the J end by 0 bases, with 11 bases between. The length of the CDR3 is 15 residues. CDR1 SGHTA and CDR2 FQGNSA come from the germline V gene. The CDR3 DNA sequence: TGTGCCAGCAGCACCGGGACGGGCTCTGGAAACACCATATATTTT. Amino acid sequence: CASSTGTGSGNTIYF.

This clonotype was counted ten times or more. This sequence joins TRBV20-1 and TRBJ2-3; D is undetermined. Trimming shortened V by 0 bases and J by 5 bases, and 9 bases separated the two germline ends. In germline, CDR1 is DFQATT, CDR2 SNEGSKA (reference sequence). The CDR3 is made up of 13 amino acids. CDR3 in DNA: TGCAGTGCTAGAGATCGCCTCGTAGATACGCAGTATTTT. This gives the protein CSARDRLVDTQYF.

The CDR3 bases are TGTGCCAGCAGCTTAGGGGGGACCGTCGCGAACACCGGGGAGCTGTTTTTT. Its protein product is CASSLGGTVANTGELFF. V is TRBV5-4 and J is TRBJ2-2, with D possibly called TRBD1 or TRBD2 (6 bases each). The V end lost 2 bases, the J end lost 0 bases, and 14 bases lay between the germline ends. The CDR3 is made up of 17 amino acids. Germline V gene sequence: CDR1 SGHNT, CDR2 YYREEE (reference sequence).

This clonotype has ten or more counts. The CDR3 spells CSARASHYSNQPQHF. CDR3 DNA: TGCAGTGCTAGGGCTAGCCATTATAGCAATCAGCCCCAGCATTTT. The chain carries TRBV20-1 and TRBJ1-5; D gene unclear. From germline, CDR1 is DFQATT and CDR2 SNEGSKA (reference sequence). This CDR3 is 15 amino acids long. V was trimmed by 3 bases and J by 0 bases, leaving 12 bases between them.

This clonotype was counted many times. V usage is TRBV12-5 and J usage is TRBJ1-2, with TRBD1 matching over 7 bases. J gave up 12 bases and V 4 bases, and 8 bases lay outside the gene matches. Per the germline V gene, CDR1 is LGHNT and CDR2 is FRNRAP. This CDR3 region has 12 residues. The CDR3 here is CASGSETGIHTF. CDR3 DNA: TGTGCTAGTGGTTCGGAGACAGGGATTCACACCTTC.

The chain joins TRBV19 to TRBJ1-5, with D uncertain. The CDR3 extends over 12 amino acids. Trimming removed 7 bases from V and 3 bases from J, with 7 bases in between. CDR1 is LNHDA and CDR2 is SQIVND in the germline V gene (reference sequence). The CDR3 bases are TGTGCCAGTAAGCACTTCAATCAGCCCCAGCATTTT. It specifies CASKHFNQPQHF.

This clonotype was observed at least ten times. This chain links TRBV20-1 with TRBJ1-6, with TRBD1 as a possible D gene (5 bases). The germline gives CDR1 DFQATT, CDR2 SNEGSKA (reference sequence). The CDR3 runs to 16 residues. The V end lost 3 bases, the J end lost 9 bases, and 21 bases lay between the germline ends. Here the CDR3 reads CSASDYSGGISSPLHF. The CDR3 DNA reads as TGCAGTGCTAGTGATTATTCGGGGGGGATTAGTTCACCCCTCCACTTT.

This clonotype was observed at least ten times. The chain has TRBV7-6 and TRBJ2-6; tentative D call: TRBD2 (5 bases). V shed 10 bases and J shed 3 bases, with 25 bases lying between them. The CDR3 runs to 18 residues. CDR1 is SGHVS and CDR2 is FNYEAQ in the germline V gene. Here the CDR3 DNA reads TGTGCCACCAACGAGGGCGGAAGAGGGTCCGATGGGGCCAACGTCCTGACTTTC. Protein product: CATNEGGRGSDGANVLTF.

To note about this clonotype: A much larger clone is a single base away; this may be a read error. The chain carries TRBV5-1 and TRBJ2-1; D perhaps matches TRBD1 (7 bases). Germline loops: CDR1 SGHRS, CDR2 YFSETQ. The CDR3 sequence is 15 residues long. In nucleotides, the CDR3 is TGCGCCAGCAGCAATCAGGGGGGATCCTACGATGAGCAGTTCTTC. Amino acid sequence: CASSNQGGSYDEQFF.

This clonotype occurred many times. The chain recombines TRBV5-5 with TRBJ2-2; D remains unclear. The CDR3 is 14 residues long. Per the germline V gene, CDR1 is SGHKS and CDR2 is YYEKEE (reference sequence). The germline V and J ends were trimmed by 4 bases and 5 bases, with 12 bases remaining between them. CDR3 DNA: TGTGCCAGCAGCGCGTCCTATATGACCGGGGAGCTGTTTTTT. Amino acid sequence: CASSASYMTGELFF.

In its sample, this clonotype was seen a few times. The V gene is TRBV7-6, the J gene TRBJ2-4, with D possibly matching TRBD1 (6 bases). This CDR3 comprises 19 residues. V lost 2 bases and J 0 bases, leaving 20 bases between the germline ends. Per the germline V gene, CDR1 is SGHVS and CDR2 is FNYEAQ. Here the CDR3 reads CASSLISRGQGSAKNIQYF. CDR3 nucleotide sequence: TGTGCCAGCAGCTTAATCAGCAGGGGTCAGGGTTCAGCCAAAAACATTCAGTACTTC. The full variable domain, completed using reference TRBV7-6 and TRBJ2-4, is GAGVSQSPRYKVTKRGQDVALRCDPISGHVSLYWYRQALGQGPEFLTYFNYEAQQDKSGLPNDRFSAERPEGSISTLTIQRTEQRDSAMYRCASSLISRGQGSAKNIQYFGAGTRLSVL.

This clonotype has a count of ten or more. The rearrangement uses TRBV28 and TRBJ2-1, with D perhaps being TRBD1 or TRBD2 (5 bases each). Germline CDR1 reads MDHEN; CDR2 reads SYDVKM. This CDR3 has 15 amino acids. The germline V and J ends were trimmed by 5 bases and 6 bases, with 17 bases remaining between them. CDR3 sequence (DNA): TGTGCCAGCAGTGAACTCCGGGACCCTCCCAATGAGCAGTTCTTC. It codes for CASSELRDPPNEQFF. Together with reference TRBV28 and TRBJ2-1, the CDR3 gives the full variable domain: DVKVTQSSRYLVKRTGEKVFLECVQDMDHENMFWYRQDPGLGLRLIYFSYDVKMKEKGDIPEGYSVSREKKERFSLILESASTNQTSMYLCASSELRDPPNEQFFGPGTRLTVL.